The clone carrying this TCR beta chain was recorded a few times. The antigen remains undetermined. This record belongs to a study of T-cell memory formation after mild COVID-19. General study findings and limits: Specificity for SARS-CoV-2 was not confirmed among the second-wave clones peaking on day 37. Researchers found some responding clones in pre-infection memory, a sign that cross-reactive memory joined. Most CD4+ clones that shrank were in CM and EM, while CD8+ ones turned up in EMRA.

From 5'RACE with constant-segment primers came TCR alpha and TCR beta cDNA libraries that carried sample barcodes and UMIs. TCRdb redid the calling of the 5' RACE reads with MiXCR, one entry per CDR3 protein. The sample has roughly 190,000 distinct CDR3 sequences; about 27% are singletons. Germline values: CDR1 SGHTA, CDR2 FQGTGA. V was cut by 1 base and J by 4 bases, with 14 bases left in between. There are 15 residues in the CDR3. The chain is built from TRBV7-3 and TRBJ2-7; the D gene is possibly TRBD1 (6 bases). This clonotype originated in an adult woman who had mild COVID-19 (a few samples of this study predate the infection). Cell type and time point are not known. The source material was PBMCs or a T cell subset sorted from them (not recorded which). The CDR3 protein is CASSLNPGTQYEQYF. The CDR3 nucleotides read TGTGCCAGCAGCTTAAATCCCGGGACACAATACGAGCAGTACTTC.